This T cell receptor beta chain is drawn from a study of OX40 agonist ivuxolimab in advanced cancers. Study information: As their treatment, patients were administered ivuxolimab, an agonistic anti-OX40 (CD134) antibody. A male proportion of 82.7% was recorded, with mean age about 54 years and range roughly 23 to 85.

The germline V gene has CDR1 SGDLS and CDR2 YYNGEE. The V end was cut by 0 bases, the J end by 4 bases, with 8 bases between. This CDR3 region has 15 residues. On this clone: Other DNA sequences from this sample encode an identical CDR3 as well.

Measured with immunoSEQ multiplex PCR; TCRdb has only the in-frame clones, and not every one. The sample consists of about 33,000 clones, more than 70% of them appearing once. This sequence was found in an adult with an advanced solid tumor such as melanoma, head and neck, liver or kidney cancer. The chain combines TRBV9 with TRBJ2-6; D is possibly TRBD1 (5 bases). The sequenced sample was CD4+ or CD8+ T cells sorted from blood, obtained in a trial of the OX40 agonist ivuxolimab. CDR3 loop: CASSVEGRGANVLTF. The CDR3 nucleotides are TGTGCCAGCAGCGTAGAGGGGCGGGGGGCCAACGTCCTGACTTTC. The variable domain in full, with the rest retrieved from reference TRBV9 and TRBJ2-6, is DSGVTQTPKHLITATGQRVTLRCSPRSGDLSVYWYQQSLDQGLQFLIQYYNGEERAKGNILERFSAQQFPDLHSELNLSSLELGDSALYFCASSVEGRGANVLTFGAGSRLTVL.